This T cell receptor (beta chain) was recovered during a study of T cell responses to AZD1222 COVID-19 vaccine. Method: immunoSEQ multiplex PCR; TCRdb's copy keeps in-frame clones and lacks some. The profile covers roughly 80,000 clones, with 90% appearing a single time and about 3.5% taken by the ten largest. The CDR3 length is 15 residues. CDR1 and CDR2 (germline): PRHDT, FYEKMQ (reference sequence). V was pared by 1 base and J by 7 bases, with 11 bases between. The sequencing here drew on peripheral blood, taken 28 days after the second AZD1222 dose. This TCR derives from an adult who received the AZD1222 COVID-19 vaccine. J is TRBJ1-6 and V is TRBV13; the D gene is possibly TRBD1 (5 bases). The DNA for the CDR3 is TGTGCCAGCAGCTTAGTGGGGCGGGAGAATTCACCCCTCCACTTT. This sequence encodes CASSLVGRENSPLHF. The variable domain in full, with the rest retrieved from reference TRBV13 and TRBJ1-6, is AAGVIQSPRHLIKEKRETATLKCYPIPRHDTVYWYQQGPGQDPQFLISFYEKMQSDKGSIPDRFSAQQFSDYHSELNMSSLELGDSALYFCASSLVGRENSPLHFGNGTRLTVT.